The rows below give T cell receptor beta chains drawn from one sample of a study of blood T cell repertoires in COVID-19. The assay was immunoSEQ multiplex PCR, and TCRdb's table has in-frame clones only and misses some. The table includes roughly 250,000 clones, around nine tenths detected once. The material sequenced was PBMCs or T cells enriched from blood (not recorded which). The receptors were sampled from a woman younger than 30 who had recovered from COVID-19. CDR3s include the opening cysteine and the closing phenylalanine or tryptophan. D genes are given only for firm matches. Clone sizes are given selectively: once, few, many, or a class where the clone is expanded.

clone_size: NA
j_call: TRBJ2-7
v_call: TRBV29-1
d_call: TRBD1
cdr3_nt: TGCAGCGCTAGACAGGGCGTCAACGAGCAGTACTTC
cdr3_aa: CSARQGVNEQYF

clone_size: once
j_call: TRBJ1-3
v_call: TRBV18
d_call: NA
cdr3_nt: TGTGCCAGCTCACCGACTCCTGGAAACACCATATATTTT
cdr3_aa: CASSPTPGNTIYF

clone_size: NA
j_call: TRBJ2-1
v_call: TRBV28
d_call: TRBD2
cdr3_nt: TGTGCCAGCAGTTACCCAACTAGCGGGGTCCACAATGAGCAGTTCTTC
cdr3_aa: CASSYPTSGVHNEQFF

clone_size: NA
j_call: TRBJ2-1
v_call: TRBV13
d_call: TRBD1
cdr3_nt: TGTGCCAGCAGAATGGTGGACAGGGATCAAAGTGAGCAGTTCTTC
cdr3_aa: CASRMVDRDQSEQFF

clone_size: NA
j_call: TRBJ2-7
v_call: TRBV28
d_call: TRBD1
cdr3_nt: TGTGCCAGCAGTTGGGGACAGCGACCTCACGAGCAGTACTTC
cdr3_aa: CASSWGQRPHEQYF

clone_size: once
j_call: TRBJ1-4
v_call: TRBV9
d_call: TRBD1
cdr3_nt: TGTGCCAGCAGCCCGGACAGGGGGGAAGAAAAACTGTTTTTT
cdr3_aa: CASSPDRGEEKLFF

clone_size: NA
j_call: TRBJ1-3
v_call: TRBV5-1
d_call: TRBD1
cdr3_nt: TGCGCCAGCAGCCCGGGACAGGGAAGCTCTGGAAACACCATATATTTT
cdr3_aa: CASSPGQGSSGNTIYF

clone_size: NA
j_call: TRBJ1-1
v_call: TRBV11-3
d_call: NA
cdr3_nt: TGTGCCAGCAGCTTAGTAGGGGGAACCGAAGCTTTCTTT
cdr3_aa: CASSLVGGTEAFF

clone_size: NA
j_call: TRBJ1-2
v_call: TRBV2
d_call: TRBD1
cdr3_nt: TGTGCCAGCAGTGAAATTGGTTATCGGACAGGGGGCGACTATGGCTACACCTTC
cdr3_aa: CASSEIGYRTGGDYGYTF

clone_size: once
j_call: TRBJ1-1
v_call: TRBV18
d_call: NA
cdr3_nt: TGTGCCAGCTCACCGGTTGGCAGGCAGAACACTGAAGCTTTCTTT
cdr3_aa: CASSPVGRQNTEAFF

clone_size: few
j_call: TRBJ1-5
v_call: TRBV7-9
d_call: NA
cdr3_nt: TGTGCCAGCAGGCGGGACGGGATGGGGGAGCCCCAGCATTTT
cdr3_aa: CASRRDGMGEPQHF

clone_size: NA
j_call: TRBJ1-6
v_call: TRBV2
d_call: NA
cdr3_nt: TGTGCCAGCATCCCCCCCGGCCGTAGAGGTTCACCCCTCCACTTT
cdr3_aa: CASIPPGRRGSPLHF